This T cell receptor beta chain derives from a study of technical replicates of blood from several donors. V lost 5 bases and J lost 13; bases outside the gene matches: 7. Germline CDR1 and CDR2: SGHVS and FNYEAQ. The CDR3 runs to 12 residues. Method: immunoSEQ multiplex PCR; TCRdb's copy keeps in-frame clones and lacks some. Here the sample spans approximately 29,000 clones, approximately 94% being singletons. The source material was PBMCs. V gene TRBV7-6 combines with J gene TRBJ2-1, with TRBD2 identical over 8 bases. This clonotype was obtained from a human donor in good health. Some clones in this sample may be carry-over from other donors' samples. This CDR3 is CASSQGLGLQFF. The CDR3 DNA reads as TGTGCCAGCAGCCAGGGACTAGGCCTACAGTTCTTC. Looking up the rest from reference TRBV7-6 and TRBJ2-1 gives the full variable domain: GAGVSQSPRYKVTKRGQDVALRCDPISGHVSLYWYRQALGQGPEFLTYFNYEAQQDKSGLPNDRFSAERPEGSISTLTIQRTEQRDSAMYRCASSQGLGLQFFGPGTRLTVL.